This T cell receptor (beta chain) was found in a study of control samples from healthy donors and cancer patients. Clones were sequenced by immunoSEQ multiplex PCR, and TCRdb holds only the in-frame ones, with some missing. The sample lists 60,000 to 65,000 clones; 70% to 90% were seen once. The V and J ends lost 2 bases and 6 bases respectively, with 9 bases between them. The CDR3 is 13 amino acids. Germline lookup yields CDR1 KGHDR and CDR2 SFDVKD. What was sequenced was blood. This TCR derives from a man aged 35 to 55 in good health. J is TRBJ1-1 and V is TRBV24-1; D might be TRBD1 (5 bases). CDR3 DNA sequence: TGTGCCACCAGTGATTCAGGGCTCCCTGAAGCTTTCTTT. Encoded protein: CATSDSGLPEAFF.